The sequence of this T cell receptor (beta chain) was determined in a study of cytomegalovirus exposure and HLA in healthy donors. PCR involved 60 Vbeta and 13 Jbeta primers. Libraries were prepared by immunoSEQ multiplex PCR; TCRdb keeps only in-frame clonotypes and omits some of them. The data show roughly 150,000 clones, with approximately 80% seen just once and approximately 15% held by the top ten. Study-level results: Three chains linked to CMV were shown in vitro to be specific for CMV antigens.

The CDR3 extends over 17 amino acids. V shed 4 bases and J 3 bases; nucleotides not matched to a gene: 10. Germline V gene sequence: CDR1 SGHRS, CDR2 YFSETQ. As regards this clone: No antigen is known for it.

This clonotype was obtained from a woman aged 40 to 50 in good health and CMV-seronegative. Sequences were obtained from PBMCs. The chain links TRBV5-1 to TRBJ1-6; 7 bases are shared with TRBD1. CDR3 DNA: TGCGCCAGCAGCCCCCGAAGTGGGGACAGCTATAATTCACCCCTCCACTTT. Its protein is CASSPRSGDSYNSPLHF.